One sample yielded the 25 T cell receptor beta chains listed below, sequenced in a study of T cell repertoires in cytomegalovirus infection. Via MiXCR, TCRdb re-called the reads, giving one row per CDR3 protein. The sample lists 150,000 to 200,000 distinct CDR3 sequences, about 20% seen once, with approximately 2.9% in the top ten. The sequenced material came from PBMCs. The receptors shown here come from a human donor in good health (CMV status not recorded). Some clones in this sample may be carry-over from other donors' samples.

This clonotype came up many times. This sequence joins TRBV20-1 and TRBJ1-4; 7 nucleotides align to TRBD1. The CDR3 loop spans 15 amino acids. V was pared by 6 bases and J by 0 bases, with 7 bases of the junction left unmatched. Germline V gene lookup returns CDR1 DFQATT and CDR2 SNEGSKA (reference sequence). The CDR3 is CSAEGQTPTNEKLFF. As DNA, the CDR3 is TGCAGTGCAGAGGGACAGACACCAACTAATGAAAAACTGTTTTTT.

This clonotype was counted between two and nine times. The V call is TRBV7-9, the J call TRBJ1-1; 8 positions match TRBD1. Germline CDR1 and CDR2: SEHNR and FQNEAQ (reference sequence). This CDR3 spans 14 amino acids. With 5 bases clipped from V and 1 base from J, the junction kept 3 bases outside the gene matches. The CDR3 reads CASSDRGGNTEAFF. The CDR3 DNA sequence: TGTGCCAGCAGCGACAGGGGCGGGAACACTGAAGCTTTCTTT. Drawing the rest from reference TRBV7-9 and TRBJ1-1, the complete variable domain is DTGVSQNPRHKITKRGQNVTFRCDPISEHNRLYWYRQTLGQGPEFLTYFQNEAQLEKSRLLSDRFSAERPKGSFSTLEIQRTEQGDSAMYLCASSDRGGNTEAFFGQGTRLTVV.

This clonotype was seen only a few times. This chain links TRBV7-2 with TRBJ1-2; 8 nucleotides line up with TRBD1. The CDR3 is 13 residues long. The V gene's germline CDR1 is SGHTA and CDR2 FQGNSA. The junction had 7 bases not matched to a gene; V was cut back by 6 bases and J by 7 bases. CDR3 sequence: CASSADRGVGYTF. CDR3 nucleotides: TGTGCCAGCAGTGCTGACAGGGGAGTTGGCTACACCTTC.

The chain links TRBV5-1 to TRBJ2-7; D assignment may be TRBD1 or TRBD2 (5 bases each). CDR1 and CDR2 from the germline V gene are SGHRS and YFSETQ. The CDR3 loop spans 16 amino acids. V was shortened by 2 bases and J by 6 bases, with 21 bases between the two germline ends. CDR3 protein: CASSFNRDRRPGEQYF. The DNA of the CDR3 is TGCGCCAGCAGCTTTAACCGGGACCGAAGACCTGGCGAGCAGTACTTC.

This clonotype was found a few times. The J gene is TRBJ1-1, the V gene TRBV19; no definite D call. Trimming cost V 2 bases and J 3 bases, with 7 bases left between them. Germline V lookup: CDR1 LNHDA, CDR2 SQIVND (reference sequence). This CDR3 contains 13 residues. CDR3 protein: CASSIIYYTEAFF. The CDR3 nucleotides read TGTGCCAGTAGTATAATCTACTACACTGAAGCTTTCTTT. The full variable domain, with the rest looked up from reference TRBV19 and TRBJ1-1, is DGGITQSPKYLFRKEGQNVTLSCEQNLNHDAMYWYRQDPGQGLRLIYYSQIVNDFQKGDIAEGYSVSREKKESFPLTVTSAQKNPTAFYLCASSIIYYTEAFFGQGTRLTVV.

Notes on this clonotype: One end of the junction fails to match germline, which may point to a read error. V usage is TRBV11-3 and J usage is TRBJ2-1, with D perhaps being TRBD1 or TRBD2 (5 bases each). Germline V gene lookup returns CDR1 SGHNT and CDR2 YENEEA. This CDR3 has 14 residues. The CDR3 loop is CATSPRGSYNEQFF. DNA for the CDR3: TGTGCCACCAGCCCGAGGGGATCCTACAATGAGCAGTTCTTC. The full variable domain, with the rest looked up from reference TRBV11-3 and TRBJ2-1, is EAGVVQSPRYKIIEKKQPVAFWCNPISGHNTLYWYLQNLGQGPELLIRYENEEAVDDSQLPKDRFSAERLKGVDSTLKIQPAELGDSAVYLCATSPRGSYNEQFFGPGTRLTVL.

As concerns this clonotype: It may be a read error: a sequence one base away is much more abundant. The gene calls are TRBV28 and TRBJ1-6, with a tentative D call TRBD1 (5 bases). The CDR3 runs to 15 residues. Per the germline V gene, CDR1 is MDHEN and CDR2 is SYDVKM. This chain's CDR3 is CASGLVGPRNSPLHF. The CDR3, as DNA: TGTGCCAGCGGTTTGGTGGGGCCGAGGAATTCACCCCTCCACTTT.

On this clonotype: This may be a read error, as it is one base from a much larger clone. The chain combines TRBV7-9 with TRBJ2-1, with 11 bases matching TRBD2. The DNA end lines up better with TRBJ2-7; the J call may be wrong. Germline CDR1 is SEHNR and CDR2 is FQNEAQ (reference sequence). This CDR3 comprises 15 residues. The CDR3 is CASSPGLAGYYEQYF. Here the CDR3 DNA reads TGTGCCAGCAGCCCAGGACTAGCGGGTTACTATGAGCAGTACTTC.

The chain recombines TRBV28 with TRBJ2-1, with D perhaps TRBD2 (6 bases). Trimming pared 6 bases from V and 3 bases from J, leaving 21 bases between. Germline assignment: CDR1 MDHEN and CDR2 SYDVKM. The CDR3 has 17 residues. CDR3 DNA sequence: TGTGCCAGCAGGCCCCCTACCGGGACTCCCAACTACAATGAGCAGTTCTTC. Protein: CASRPPTGTPNYNEQFF.

The V gene is TRBV6-6, the J gene TRBJ2-5; D gene uncertain. V was pared by 6 bases and J by 2 bases, with 13 bases between. The CDR3 has 14 residues. CDR1 is MNHNY, CDR2 SVGAGI, per germline (reference sequence). The CDR3 DNA follows: TGTGCCAGCAGCCCCCTGATCACACAAGAGACCCAGTACTTC. This sequence encodes CASSPLITQETQYF.

The gene calls are TRBV30 and TRBJ2-3; D may be TRBD2 (5 bases). Germline V gives CDR1 GTSNPN, CDR2 SVGIG (reference sequence). V dropped 1 base and J dropped 2 bases, with 10 bases sitting between them. This CDR3 is 14 amino acids long. The CDR3 loop reads CAWSGVGNTDTQYF. The CDR3, as DNA: TGTGCCTGGAGTGGGGTCGGGAACACAGATACGCAGTATTTT.

Many counts were recorded for this clonotype. The chain is built from TRBV7-8 and TRBJ1-5; tentatively, D is TRBD1 (6 bases). The CDR3 has 15 residues. Trimming left V 3 bases short and J 0 bases short, with 9 bases between. CDR1 and CDR2 from the germline V gene are SGHVS and FQNEAQ. CDR3 in amino acids: CASSLEGDSNQPQHF. The DNA of the CDR3 is TGTGCCAGCAGCTTGGAGGGGGATAGCAATCAGCCCCAGCATTTT.

The rearrangement links TRBV20-1 to TRBJ2-6; D is undetermined. The germline CDR1 and CDR2 sequences are DFQATT and SNEGSKA (reference sequence). V dropped 6 bases and J dropped 2 bases, with 8 bases sitting between them. The CDR3 runs to 13 residues. The CDR3 DNA reads TGCAGTGCCTTTCACCCTGGGGCCAACGTCCTGACTTTC. This translates into CSAFHPGANVLTF.

J is TRBJ2-3 and V is TRBV5-4; no reliable D call. This CDR3 is built from 15 residues. Between the trimmed V and J ends, which lost 2 bases and 4 bases, there was a span of 14 bases. Germline CDR1 is SGHNT and CDR2 is YYREEE (reference sequence). The CDR3 loop is CASSLVWRGADTQYF. The CDR3 DNA follows: TGTGCCAGCAGCTTAGTGTGGCGAGGAGCAGATACGCAGTATTTT. The full variable domain, rest sourced from reference TRBV5-4 and TRBJ2-3, is ETGVTQSPTHLIKTRGQQVTLRCSSQSGHNTVSWYQQALGQGPQFIFQYYREEENGRGNFPPRFSGLQFPNYSSELNVNALELDDSALYLCASSLVWRGADTQYFGPGTRLTVL.

The V and J genes are TRBV6-8 and TRBJ1-2, with D hard to call. V lost 2 bases, J lost 2 bases, and 9 bases lay in between. Germline V gene sequence: CDR1 MNHGY, CDR2 SAAAGT. The CDR3 loop spans 14 amino acids. The CDR3 DNA reads TGTGCCAGCAGTTACAAGCCCCCAAACTATGGCTACACCTTC. Its protein is CASSYKPPNYGYTF.

In DNA, the CDR3 is TGCGCCAGCAGCCAAGGTCCGGGACAGAGGACCTACGAGCAGTACTTC. The encoded protein is CASSQGPGQRTYEQYF. The chain carries TRBV4-1 and TRBJ2-7; 7 bases map to TRBD1. Germline CDR1 and CDR2: MGHRA and YSYEKL. V shed 1 base and J 2 bases; nucleotides not matched to a gene: 8. The CDR3 spans 16 residues.

The V and J genes are TRBV7-9 and TRBJ1-1, with 8 bases lining up with TRBD1. The CDR3 has 15 residues. J lost 2 bases, V lost 6 bases, and 8 bases had no gene match. Germline CDR1 reads SEHNR; CDR2 reads FQNEAQ (reference sequence). The CDR3 DNA reads TGTGCCAGCAGGGCTCGTACAGGGGGAAACACTGAAGCTTTCTTT. Its translation is CASRARTGGNTEAFF. The full variable domain, its missing parts supplied by reference TRBV7-9 and TRBJ1-1, is DTGVSQNPRHKITKRGQNVTFRCDPISEHNRLYWYRQTLGQGPEFLTYFQNEAQLEKSRLLSDRFSAERPKGSFSTLEIQRTEQGDSAMYLCASRARTGGNTEAFFGQGTRLTVV.

This clonotype was found a few times. The chain uses TRBV13 and TRBJ2-6; 11 positions agree with TRBD2. CDR1 and CDR2 from the germline V gene are PRHDT and FYEKMQ (reference sequence). The length of the CDR3 is 18 residues. V dropped 5 bases and J dropped 4; count of bases not matched to a gene: 10. CDR3 amino acids: CASSALAGGKSGANVLTF. In DNA, the CDR3 is TGTGCCAGCAGCGCTTTAGCGGGAGGGAAATCCGGGGCCAACGTCCTGACTTTC.

This clonotype was observed a few times. A read error may account for a junction end that differs from germline. V and J are TRBV12-3 or TRBV12-4 and TRBJ1-6; D gene unclear. This CDR3 is 14 amino acids long. In DNA, the CDR3 is TGTGCCAGTAGTTCGATAGGACATAATTCACCCCTCCACTTT. Translated: CASSSIGHNSPLHF.

The gene calls are TRBV18 and TRBJ2-7, with 7 bases matching TRBD1. With 2 bases clipped from V and 1 base from J, the junction kept 5 bases outside the gene matches. This CDR3 has 15 amino acids. Per the germline V gene, CDR1 is KGHSH and CDR2 is LQKENI. Written as DNA, the CDR3 is TGTGCCAGCTCACCAACGGGACAGCCGTCCTACGAGCAGTACTTC. It codes for CASSPTGQPSYEQYF.

This clonotype appeared a few times. V gene TRBV19 combines with J gene TRBJ2-1; D uncertain. The CDR3 totals 11 residues. Germline V gene data show CDR1 as LNHDA and CDR2 as SQIVND (reference sequence). Trimming took off 5 bases at V and 8 bases at J, with 7 bases between the two ends. CDR3 DNA: TGTGCCAGTAGTCTTCTCGATGAGCAGTTCTTC. It codes for CASSLLDEQFF.

V is TRBV2 and J is TRBJ1-2; D call uncertain. V dropped 5 bases and J dropped 13 bases, with 11 bases sitting between them. The CDR3 is 10 residues long. The germline CDR1 and CDR2 sequences are SNHLY and FYNNEI. CDR3 residues: CASSPRYFTF. CDR3 in DNA: TGTGCCAGCAGTCCCCGTTACTTCACCTTC. Filled out from reference TRBV2 and TRBJ1-2, the complete variable domain reads EPEVTQTPSHQVTQMGQEVILRCVPISNHLYFYWYRQILGQKVEFLVSFYNNEISEKSEIFDDQFSVERPDGSNFTLKIRSTKLEDSAMYFCASSPRYFTFGSGTRLTVV.

This clonotype turned up a few times. This chain uses TRBV6-6 with TRBJ2-1; weak D call: TRBD2 (6 bases). Germline V gives CDR1 MNHNY, CDR2 SVGAGI (reference sequence). CDR3 length: 17 amino acids. Trimming left V 5 bases short and J 0 bases short, with 17 bases between. The CDR3 DNA follows: TGTGCCAGCAGTCCTTTCGGGAGATTAAGCTCCTACAATGAGCAGTTCTTC. Translating it yields CASSPFGRLSSYNEQFF.

Ten or more counts support this clonotype. The chain couples TRBV7-6 to TRBJ2-5, with 8 positions matching TRBD2. This CDR3 is built from 15 residues. The ends lost 1 base at V and 5 bases at J; junction bases unmatched: 6. Germline CDR1 reads SGHVS; CDR2 reads FNYEAQ. CDR3 protein: CASSLGGLDLETQYF. CDR3 nucleotides: TGTGCCAGCAGCTTAGGGGGACTAGATTTGGAGACCCAGTACTTC.

This clonotype was observed a handful of times. The V gene is TRBV19, the J gene TRBJ2-5, with no clear D. The CDR3 totals 12 residues. Trimming took off 6 bases at V and 0 bases at J, with 5 bases between the two ends. CDR1 LNHDA and CDR2 SQIVND come from the germline V gene (reference sequence). CDR3 protein: CASSGYQETQYF. The CDR3 bases are TGTGCCAGTAGCGGGTACCAAGAGACCCAGTACTTC.